Included here is one T cell receptor beta chain sequence, with context. The record originates from a study of CD8+ T cells in alopecia areata. As to treatment: oral pan-JAK inhibitor, 5-10 mg twice daily. Isolated RNA was reverse transcribed into cDNA used as the sequencing template. Generated by immunoSEQ multiplex PCR, the TCRdb table keeps only in-frame clones and is missing some. The data show about 210,000 clones, around 65% seen once. Germline V gene lookup returns CDR1 SGHNT and CDR2 YYREEE (reference sequence). The ends were cut back, 4 bases at V and 0 bases at J, with 14 bases in the middle. CDR3 size: 15 residues.

The V and J genes are TRBV5-4 and TRBJ2-7, with D perhaps TRBD2 (6 bases). Sequenced here: CD4+ T cells sorted from blood, sampled at week 4, from a patient treated with tofacitinib. The TCR originated in a human donor with alopecia areata. CDR3 region: CASSPGLYLSYEQYF. CDR3 nucleotides: TGTGCCAGCAGCCCGGGACTCTACCTCTCCTACGAGCAGTACTTC.